Here is one T cell receptor (beta chain) with its context. This clonotype has ten or more counts. Its specific antigen is unknown. One base away there is no much larger clone; base qualities are not given. This entry belongs to a study of T cells in Graves' hyperthyroidism and ophthalmopathy (dated by TCRdb to 2018 to 2020). Study-level background: Peripheral blood samples were taken at the time of initial diagnosis, prior to any treatment. Prospective prediction of ophthalmopathy was tested in an independent validation cohort of 18 to 20 hyperthyroidism patients and 15 to 17 patients who later progressed to ophthalmopathy. In several Graves' hyperthyroidism patients, the study also compared T-cell repertoires from thyroid tissue with T-cell repertoires from blood. Once sampling was done, hyperthyroidism patients were given methimazole at a starting dose of 30 mg daily, whereas ophthalmopathy patients were given high-dose intravenous methylprednisolone. The paper describes TCR Vbeta CDR3 sequencing of around 130 peripheral blood samples, made up of about 41 ophthalmopathy patients, some 80 hyperthyroidism patients and roughly 17 progressor patients. The 100 discovery patients were randomly divided into training and test sets at a 7:3 ratio. To identify TCR V-J signatures that set the groups apart, the researchers used a discovery cohort of more than 95 patients, made up of 40 to 45 with Graves' ophthalmopathy and about 60 with stable Graves' hyperthyroidism. Overall results and qualifications from the work: In validation, the model predicted progression to ophthalmopathy with approximately 70% sensitivity and approximately 72% specificity, a median of 6.5 months before onset. No statistical method was used to set the sample size in advance, and investigators knew the group allocation. Most expanded thyroid clonotypes (frequency above 0.001) were also detected in blood, suggesting blood repertoires may reflect thyroid immune responses. Ophthalmopathy was separated from stable hyperthyroidism by a 13 V-J signature model, with about 86% sensitivity and 81% to 83% specificity obtained in cross-validation and 80%/75% obtained in testing.

V loses 8 bases at its end and J loses 2 bases; junction bases beyond the gene matches: 6. The CDR3 runs 13 residues from the cysteine to the phenylalanine. Only the CDR3 portion is preserved as DNA: 39 bases, with reading frame beginning at the first base. The germline V gene specifies MNHNS as CDR1 and SASEGT as CDR2. TCR beta CDR3 regions were amplified from RNA transcripts. For the first round of RT-PCR on the TCR CDR3, the HTBI primer set was used together with the Qiagen OneStep RT-PCR kit. A second multiplex PCR round built the libraries, followed by size selection and purification. Libraries were sequenced paired-end with 100 bp reads on an Illumina HiSeq2000. Regarding the original processing steps: SOAPnuke was used to process the raw data, with reads discarded if the reads contained adapters or uncalled bases, had a mean Phred below 15, or lacked an exact constant-primer or identifier match. COPE v1.2.5 was used to merge the high-quality paired reads, and each unique nucleotide sequence was defined as a clonotype. MiTCR v1.1 was used to align the clonotypes against IMGT TRBV, TRBD and TRBJ reference segments. Only V-J combinations with frequency above 0.0001, covering about 99% of repertoires, were analysed. A TCS score was defined as the ratio between F50 (clonal expansion) and ExV (chaos), using BLOSUM62-based TCRdist between CDR3 peptides within each V-J. Welch's t-statistics and random forest reduced roughly 540 V-J features to roughly 13, which were used in a naive Bayes classifier (R e1071). TCRdb ran its own pipeline on the public reads, namely fastp trimming at Q25 and MiXCR clone calling, and kept in-frame beta chains. Here each entry gathers all rows of one CDR3 protein and keeps the most common genes and DNA. TCRdb, rather than the study authors, made the V and J calls. This sample lists about 520,000 distinct CDR3 sequences; approximately 25% were detected once. The ten largest clonotypes hold about 11% of the sample.

In the ophthalmopathy patients, disease was moderately to severely active, with a Clinical Activity Score of 3 or more, a NOSPECS grade of 4 or more, and a duration of less than 3 months. The study excluded patients with uncontrolled infections, other autoimmune diseases, pregnancy or lactation. Diagnoses relied on clinical symptoms, serum thyroxine and TRAb, thyroid ultrasound and orbital computed tomography. PBMCs were isolated from approximately 10 ml of fresh peripheral blood by Ficoll-Paque density gradient centrifugation. Trizol reagent was used to extract total RNA, and RNA quality was then checked on an Agilent 2100 Bioanalyzer.

The chain was built from TRBV6-1 and TRBJ2-7, with 7 central nucleotides matching TRBD2. The clonotype originates from a woman in her 30s with Graves' ophthalmopathy. Sequencing was performed on blood. At the DNA level, the sequence is TGTGCCAGCGGGAGGGGTGAGACCTACGAGCAGTACTTC. The resulting protein is CASGRGETYEQYF.